This T cell receptor beta chain was identified during a study of T-cell memory formation after mild COVID-19. Overall study context: TCR clusters were largely donor specific.

A 5'RACE reaction primed in the constant segment made cDNA libraries of TCR alpha and TCR beta, and these carried sample barcodes and UMIs. From the 5' RACE reads, TCRdb called clonotypes with MiXCR, one entry per CDR3 protein. The table has fewer than 650,000 distinct CDR3 sequences, 17% seen once. In this sample, this clonotype turned up a few times. The sequence came from an adult woman who had mild COVID-19 (a few samples of this study predate the infection). Cell type and time point are not known. Material for sequencing was PBMCs or a T cell subset sorted from them (not recorded which).

The CDR3 loop is CASSQALGTGANVLTF. The DNA of the CDR3 is TGTGCCAGCAGCCAAGCCCTAGGTACTGGGGCCAACGTCCTGACTTTC. The V call is TRBV6-1, the J call TRBJ2-6; D remains ambiguous. Looked up from germline, CDR1 is MNHNS and CDR2 is SASEGT. This CDR3 is 16 amino acids long. Trimming cost V 6 bases and J 2 bases, with 14 bases left between them.